The rows below give T cell receptor beta chains drawn from one sample of a study of PD-L1 blockade in urothelial cancer. Some clones are missing from TCRdb's copy, which holds only in-frame ones; the method was immunoSEQ multiplex PCR. The sample yields 50,000 to 60,000 clones, around 90% seen once. Sample: PBMCs, taken around atezolizumab (anti-PD-L1) treatment. The receptors stem from a man in his 60s with urothelial cancer. CDR3s include the opening cysteine and the closing phenylalanine or tryptophan. D genes are given only for firm matches. Not every row has a clone size; where given, it reads once, few, many or a size class.

D gene: NA
J gene: TRBJ1-2
V gene: TRBV7-6
clone size: NA
CDR3 DNA: TGTGCCAGCAGCCTGGGGCTCGGGGGGGATAACTATGGCTACACCTTC
CDR3 protein: CASSLGLGGDNYGYTF

D gene: NA
J gene: TRBJ2-3
V gene: TRBV12-5
clone size: NA
CDR3 DNA: TGTGCTAGTGGTTGGTCGGGGACTTCCACAGATACGCAGTATTTT
CDR3 protein: CASGWSGTSTDTQYF

D gene: TRBD1
J gene: TRBJ1-2
V gene: TRBV12-5
clone size: NA
CDR3 DNA: TGTGCTAGTGGCTTGGACAGGCGGAGCTACACCTTC
CDR3 protein: CASGLDRRSYTF

D gene: NA
J gene: TRBJ2-5
V gene: TRBV2
clone size: NA
CDR3 DNA: TGTGCCAGCAGTGGAGCGGGACAGGAGACCCAGTACTTC
CDR3 protein: CASSGAGQETQYF

D gene: NA
J gene: TRBJ1-1
V gene: TRBV6-6
clone size: NA
CDR3 DNA: TGTGCCAGCAGTATGGGAGGGCCATCAGAAGCTTTCTTT
CDR3 protein: CASSMGGPSEAFF

D gene: TRBD2
J gene: TRBJ2-3
V gene: TRBV2
clone size: NA
CDR3 DNA: TGTGCCAGCAGTGTAACAGCGGGAGATGGCACAGATACGCAGTATTTT
CDR3 protein: CASSVTAGDGTDTQYF

D gene: NA
J gene: TRBJ2-2
V gene: TRBV9
clone size: NA
CDR3 DNA: TGTGCCAGCAGCGTACTAGGGGGCGGGGAGCTGTTTTTT
CDR3 protein: CASSVLGGGELFF

D gene: NA
J gene: TRBJ2-1
V gene: TRBV15
clone size: NA
CDR3 DNA: TGTGCCACCAGCAGAGATAGGTACAGTAACAATGAGCAGTTCTTC
CDR3 protein: CATSRDRYSNNEQFF

D gene: NA
J gene: TRBJ2-5
V gene: TRBV5-1
clone size: few
CDR3 DNA: TGCGCCAGCAGCTTGGCCGCGCGGGCGACCCAGTACTTC
CDR3 protein: CASSLAARATQYF

D gene: TRBD2
J gene: TRBJ2-3
V gene: TRBV11-2
clone size: NA
CDR3 DNA: TGTGCCAGCAGCGGCAAGGGACAGCGGGGGGACCACACAGATACGCAGTATTTT
CDR3 protein: CASSGKGQRGDHTDTQYF

D gene: TRBD1
J gene: TRBJ2-5
V gene: TRBV11-2
clone size: NA
CDR3 DNA: TGTGCCAGCAGCTCCCAGGGGGCGGGAGAGACCCAGTACTTC
CDR3 protein: CASSSQGAGETQYF

D gene: NA
J gene: TRBJ2-2
V gene: TRBV30
clone size: once
CDR3 DNA: TGTGCCTGGAGTACTAGCGGGGAGCTGTTTTTT
CDR3 protein: CAWSTSGELFF

D gene: NA
J gene: TRBJ2-2
V gene: TRBV11-2
clone size: NA
CDR3 DNA: TGTGCCACCACAGGGATGTTGGACACCGGGGAGCTGTTTTTT
CDR3 protein: CATTGMLDTGELFF

D gene: TRBD2
J gene: TRBJ2-1
V gene: TRBV7-9
clone size: NA
CDR3 DNA: TGTGCCAGCAGCTTAGCGGCGGGAGTTGGTGAGCAGTTCTTC
CDR3 protein: CASSLAAGVGEQFF

D gene: TRBD2
J gene: TRBJ2-2
V gene: TRBV7-2
clone size: NA
CDR3 DNA: TGTGCCAGCAGCCCATGGGGAGCGGGGGGTCAGGGCGGGGAGCTGTTTTTT
CDR3 protein: CASSPWGAGGQGGELFF

D gene: TRBD1
J gene: TRBJ2-5
V gene: TRBV7-2
clone size: few
CDR3 DNA: TGTGCCAGCAGCACAGGGGCCCGAGAGACCCAGTACTTC
CDR3 protein: CASSTGARETQYF

D gene: NA
J gene: TRBJ1-3
V gene: TRBV7-9
clone size: NA
CDR3 DNA: TGTGCCAGCAGCTTAGGTCCCGGTTACTCTGGAAACACCATATATTTT
CDR3 protein: CASSLGPGYSGNTIYF

D gene: TRBD1
J gene: TRBJ1-2
V gene: TRBV7-3
clone size: once
CDR3 DNA: TGTGCCAGCAGCTTAAGACCCGGGACAGGTGATGGCTACACCTTC
CDR3 protein: CASSLRPGTGDGYTF

D gene: TRBD1
J gene: TRBJ1-2
V gene: TRBV19
clone size: NA
CDR3 DNA: TGTGCCAGTAGTCCCCGGGAGGGGGCGATTTATTATGGCTACACCTTC
CDR3 protein: CASSPREGAIYYGYTF

D gene: NA
J gene: TRBJ2-1
V gene: TRBV9
clone size: NA
CDR3 DNA: TGTGCCAGCAGCGGGGGACTTGACAATGAGCAGTTCTTC
CDR3 protein: CASSGGLDNEQFF

D gene: TRBD2
J gene: TRBJ2-1
V gene: TRBV11-2
clone size: NA
CDR3 DNA: TGTGCCAGCAGCTCCTTCCCTAGCGGGAGGACCTACAATGAGCAGTTCTTC
CDR3 protein: CASSSFPSGRTYNEQFF

D gene: NA
J gene: TRBJ1-1
V gene: TRBV13
clone size: few
CDR3 DNA: TGTGCCAGCAGCATAAACAGGGCGTTGGTCACTGAAGCTTTCTTT
CDR3 protein: CASSINRALVTEAFF

D gene: NA
J gene: TRBJ1-4
V gene: TRBV28
clone size: NA
CDR3 DNA: TGTGCCAGCAGGCCTTTTGGAAGGGGGTCGATTGAAAAACTGTTTTTT
CDR3 protein: CASRPFGRGSIEKLFF

D gene: NA
J gene: TRBJ2-3
V gene: TRBV11-2
clone size: few
CDR3 DNA: TGTGCCAGCAGTCCAGGGGGGCTCAGGGGAGATACGCAGTATTTT
CDR3 protein: CASSPGGLRGDTQYF

D gene: NA
J gene: TRBJ2-1
V gene: TRBV2
clone size: NA
CDR3 DNA: TGTGCCAGCAGCACAGCGGGCTCGGGTGCCAATGAGCAGTTCTTC
CDR3 protein: CASSTAGSGANEQFF

D gene: TRBD1
J gene: TRBJ1-2
V gene: TRBV10-3
clone size: NA
CDR3 DNA: TGTGCCACCGGGAAAGAGCAGGGGGCAGTGAACTATGGCTACACCTTC
CDR3 protein: CATGKEQGAVNYGYTF

D gene: TRBD1
J gene: TRBJ1-1
V gene: TRBV5-8
clone size: NA
CDR3 DNA: TGTGCCAGCAGTTTTACGGACAGGCCCACTGAAGCTTTCTTT
CDR3 protein: CASSFTDRPTEAFF

D gene: TRBD2
J gene: TRBJ2-1
V gene: TRBV10-1
clone size: NA
CDR3 DNA: TGCGCCAGCATTGGGCTAGCGGGAAGGTACAATGAGCAGTTCTTC
CDR3 protein: CASIGLAGRYNEQFF

D gene: TRBD1
J gene: TRBJ2-2
V gene: TRBV7-9
clone size: NA
CDR3 DNA: TGTGCCAGCAGCCAGACCGGGACAGGCCCCGGGGAGCTGTTTTTT
CDR3 protein: CASSQTGTGPGELFF

D gene: TRBD1
J gene: TRBJ2-1
V gene: TRBV7-8
clone size: once
CDR3 DNA: TGTGCCAGCAGCCTCCGACAGGGGGCGTTGTTCCTCGACGTGAATGAGCAGTTCTTC
CDR3 protein: CASSLRQGALFLDVNEQFF

D gene: NA
J gene: TRBJ2-1
V gene: TRBV5-1
clone size: NA
CDR3 DNA: TGCGCCACAAACCCGAGCGGAGGGTCCTACAATGAGCAGTTCTTC
CDR3 protein: CATNPSGGSYNEQFF

D gene: TRBD1
J gene: TRBJ1-4
V gene: TRBV4-3
clone size: NA
CDR3 DNA: TGCGCCAGCAGCCAAGGACAGGGTAATAATGAAAAACTGTTTTTT
CDR3 protein: CASSQGQGNNEKLFF

D gene: TRBD1
J gene: TRBJ1-5
V gene: TRBV6-6
clone size: NA
CDR3 DNA: TGTGCCAGCAGTTACGACAGGGCCAAACAGCCCCAGCATTTT
CDR3 protein: CASSYDRAKQPQHF

D gene: TRBD1
J gene: TRBJ1-2
V gene: TRBV7-9
clone size: NA
CDR3 DNA: TGTGCCAGCAGCCAGGTGGCAGGGGGAGATGGCTACACCTTC
CDR3 protein: CASSQVAGGDGYTF

D gene: NA
J gene: TRBJ1-2
V gene: TRBV7-9
clone size: once
CDR3 DNA: TGTGCCAGCAGCCCGGTGGGAGAAGCTAACTATGGCTACACCTTC
CDR3 protein: CASSPVGEANYGYTF

D gene: NA
J gene: TRBJ1-2
V gene: TRBV29-1
clone size: NA
CDR3 DNA: TGCAGCGTTGAAGATCCCAGGGCAGAGTATGGCTACACCTTC
CDR3 protein: CSVEDPRAEYGYTF

D gene: TRBD2
J gene: TRBJ2-6
V gene: TRBV6-1
clone size: NA
CDR3 DNA: TGTGCCAGCAGCAGCGGGAGCTCTGGGGCCAACGTCCTGACTTTC
CDR3 protein: CASSSGSSGANVLTF

D gene: TRBD1
J gene: TRBJ1-2
V gene: TRBV14
clone size: NA
CDR3 DNA: TGTGCCAGCAGCCAGGACAGGGTAGGCGGCTACACCTTC
CDR3 protein: CASSQDRVGGYTF

D gene: NA
J gene: TRBJ1-5
V gene: TRBV10-2
clone size: once
CDR3 DNA: TGCGCCAGCAGTCAGCAGGGCTATAGCAATCAGCCCCAGCATTTT
CDR3 protein: CASSQQGYSNQPQHF

D gene: NA
J gene: TRBJ1-2
V gene: TRBV4-1
clone size: NA
CDR3 DNA: TGCGCCAGCAGCCAAGTTGGGGCGGCAGGGGACGGCTACACCTTC
CDR3 protein: CASSQVGAAGDGYTF

D gene: TRBD1
J gene: TRBJ2-7
V gene: TRBV7-9
clone size: NA
CDR3 DNA: TGTGCCAGCACCTCTGACCGACAGGGGGCGGCCTACGAGCAGTACTTC
CDR3 protein: CASTSDRQGAAYEQYF

D gene: NA
J gene: TRBJ2-3
V gene: TRBV4-1
clone size: NA
CDR3 DNA: TGCGCCAGCAGCCAATCCGCCTCCGGGTATTTCACAGATACGCAGTATTTT
CDR3 protein: CASSQSASGYFTDTQYF

D gene: NA
J gene: TRBJ1-5
V gene: TRBV25-1
clone size: NA
CDR3 DNA: TGTGCCAGCACACTGAGGGGGGGGGCCACCAATCAGCCCCAGCATTTT
CDR3 protein: CASTLRGGATNQPQHF

D gene: NA
J gene: TRBJ1-1
V gene: TRBV11-2
clone size: NA
CDR3 DNA: TGTGCCAGCAGCTTAGTCCAGGGCACTGAAGCTTTCTTT
CDR3 protein: CASSLVQGTEAFF

D gene: NA
J gene: TRBJ1-4
V gene: TRBV5-1
clone size: NA
CDR3 DNA: TGCGCCAGCAGCTTGGGAGAGGGCCTTGAAAAACTGTTTTTT
CDR3 protein: CASSLGEGLEKLFF

D gene: TRBD2
J gene: TRBJ2-5
V gene: TRBV11-3
clone size: once
CDR3 DNA: TGTGCCAGCAGCTCTTATGGGACTAGCGGGATTCAAGAGACCCAGTACTTC
CDR3 protein: CASSSYGTSGIQETQYF

D gene: NA
J gene: TRBJ2-1
V gene: TRBV2
clone size: NA
CDR3 DNA: TGTGCCAGCAATATTCGCAATGAGCAGTTCTTC
CDR3 protein: CASNIRNEQFF

D gene: TRBD2
J gene: TRBJ2-3
V gene: TRBV4-2
clone size: NA
CDR3 DNA: TGTGCCAGCAGCCAAGTTGCGGGGGTGGGCACAGATACGCAGTATTTT
CDR3 protein: CASSQVAGVGTDTQYF

D gene: NA
J gene: TRBJ1-2
V gene: TRBV10-3
clone size: once
CDR3 DNA: TGTGCCATCAGTGAGGAGGGGGACGACGGCTACACCTTC
CDR3 protein: CAISEEGDDGYTF

D gene: TRBD1
J gene: TRBJ1-4
V gene: TRBV7-9
clone size: NA
CDR3 DNA: TGTGCCAGCAGCCGACAGGGGGCGGATGAAAAACTGTTTTTT
CDR3 protein: CASSRQGADEKLFF

D gene: TRBD2
J gene: TRBJ2-1
V gene: TRBV19
clone size: NA
CDR3 DNA: TGTGCCAGTACGTTGAAACCCTCCGGGACTAGCGGGGGACACTACAATGAGCAGTTCTTC
CDR3 protein: CASTLKPSGTSGGHYNEQFF

D gene: NA
J gene: TRBJ2-2
V gene: TRBV7-7
clone size: NA
CDR3 DNA: TGTGCCAGCAGCAGGGGCATGGACACCGGGGAGCTGTTTTTT
CDR3 protein: CASSRGMDTGELFF

D gene: TRBD2
J gene: TRBJ2-3
V gene: TRBV29-1
clone size: NA
CDR3 DNA: TGCAGCATCCTGAGGGAGGGAGGCACAGATACGCAGTATTTT
CDR3 protein: CSILREGGTDTQYF

D gene: TRBD1
J gene: TRBJ1-1
V gene: TRBV19
clone size: NA
CDR3 DNA: TGTGCCAGTGGAGCGACAGGGGTTACTGAAGCTTTCTTT
CDR3 protein: CASGATGVTEAFF

D gene: TRBD2
J gene: TRBJ2-1
V gene: TRBV14
clone size: NA
CDR3 DNA: TGTGCCAGCAGCCAGGTCAGGACTAGACGCAATGAGCAGTTCTTC
CDR3 protein: CASSQVRTRRNEQFF

D gene: TRBD1
J gene: TRBJ2-7
V gene: TRBV11-1
clone size: NA
CDR3 DNA: TGTGCCAGCAGCTCGGGGACAGGAATTTGGCACGAGCAGTACTTC
CDR3 protein: CASSSGTGIWHEQYF

D gene: NA
J gene: TRBJ1-4
V gene: TRBV30
clone size: once
CDR3 DNA: TGTGCCTGGAGTGGGACAGAGGGGATTAGAACTAATGAAAAACTGTTTTTT
CDR3 protein: CAWSGTEGIRTNEKLFF

D gene: NA
J gene: TRBJ2-7
V gene: TRBV27
clone size: NA
CDR3 DNA: TGTGCCAGCAGGGGGCACGACGCCTACGAGCAGTACTTC
CDR3 protein: CASRGHDAYEQYF